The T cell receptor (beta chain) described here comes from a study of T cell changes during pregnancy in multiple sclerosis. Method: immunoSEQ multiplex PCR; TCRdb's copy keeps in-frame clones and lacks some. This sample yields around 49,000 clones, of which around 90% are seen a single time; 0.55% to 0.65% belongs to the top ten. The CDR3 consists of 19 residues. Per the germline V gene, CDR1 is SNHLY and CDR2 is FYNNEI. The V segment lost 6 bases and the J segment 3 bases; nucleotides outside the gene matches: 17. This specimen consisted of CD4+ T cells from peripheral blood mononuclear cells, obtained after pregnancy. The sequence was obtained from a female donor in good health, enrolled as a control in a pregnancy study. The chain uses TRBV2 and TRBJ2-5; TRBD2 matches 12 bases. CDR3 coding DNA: TGTGCCAGCAGGGTCCCTAGCGGGGGGGCGGGAGGAGAGAAAGAGACCCAGTACTTC. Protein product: CASRVPSGGAGGEKETQYF.